This TCR beta chain was obtained from a study of STAT5B mutations in CD4+ large granular lymphocyte leukemia. General observations from the study: 8/27 top patient clones versus 2/35 control clones were TRBV06-family.

TCRdb's copy holds only in-frame clones and misses some; the assay was immunoSEQ multiplex PCR. The table lists some 28,000 clones, 70% to 75% of them singletons. A note on this clone: Its specificity is not known.

The CDR3 runs 14 residues. Germline lookup yields CDR1 SGHRS and CDR2 YFSETQ. The V gene lost 1 base and the J gene lost 2 bases, with 8 bases spanning the gap. The receptor's source is a human donor in good health. The rearrangement links TRBV5-1 to TRBJ2-3; D gene uncertain. The sample comprised CD4+ T cells from blood buffy coats. The CDR3 spells CASSLSQVTDTQYF. CDR3 DNA sequence: TGCGCCAGCAGCTTGAGTCAGGTCACAGATACGCAGTATTTT. Based on the CDR3 plus reference TRBV5-1 and TRBJ2-3, the full variable domain is KAGVTQTPRYLIKTRGQQVTLSCSPISGHRSVSWYQQTPGQGLQFLFEYFSETQRNKGNFPGRFSGRQFSNSRSEMNVSTLELGDSALYLCASSLSQVTDTQYFGPGTRLTVL.